This T cell receptor beta chain was profiled in a study of beta chain features in type 1 diabetes. Across the whole study: Healthy donors and patients had similar age, gender and cell yields. The examined sorted cells totaled approximately 100 million across samples.

The study, taken as a whole, reports: Within each of all four CD4+ subsets, Type 1 diabetes patients had TCRB CDR3s that were moderately but significantly shorter.

Trimming cost V 1 base and J 0 bases, with 8 bases left between them. The CDR3 extends over 15 amino acids. CDR1 is SGHRS, CDR2 YFSETQ, per germline. Notes on this clone: Its specificity is unknown.

Reverse transcription of all isolated RNA meant that expressed TCRB transcripts were sequenced. The repertoire was sequenced with immunoSEQ multiplex PCR; TCRdb's copy has only in-frame clones and lacks some. The sample shows some 44,000 clones, just over 50% of them seen only once. Staining for CD45RO/CCR7/CD25/CD127/CD95/CD27 allowed sorting of CD4+ naive, central memory, regulatory and stem cell-like memory cells. The gene calls are TRBV5-1 and TRBJ2-1; the D gene is possibly TRBD1 (5 bases). Input material: Tregs from blood. The clonotype originates from a woman younger than 30 in good health. The CDR3 DNA reads TGCGCCAGCAGCTTGTCCCAGGGCTCCTACAATGAGCAGTTCTTC. This encodes CASSLSQGSYNEQFF.